The rows below give T cell receptor beta chains drawn from one sample of a study of siplizumab effects on memory and regulatory T cells. Assay used: immunoSEQ multiplex PCR; TCRdb lists only in-frame clones, some missing. The data hold tens of thousands of clones, with under 95% observed a single time. Sequencing was performed on CD8+ T cells sorted from blood. The origin of the receptors is a human donor in good health. The conserved cysteine and the conserved F or W are not part of the CDR3 here.

>TRBJ2-7|TRBV14
ASSPKGPGLVHEQY
>TRBJ2-1|TRBV7-6
ASSLGQTSGGFNEQF
>TRBJ2-5|TRBV5-6
ASSWASQGTQY
>TRBJ2-7|TRBV18
ASSPPPLTYEQY
>TRBJ2-7|TRBV5-6
ASSLVGQGLKEQY
>TRBJ2-3|TRBV5-8
ASTPGRTVEY
>TRBJ2-7|TRBV5-1
ASRDSGTGVHEQY
>TRBJ1-2|TRBV6-6
ASSYLTGGADGYT
>TRBJ1-1|TRBV4-1
ASSQTPMNTEAF
>TRBJ2-1|TRBV27
ASSTSGAYNEQF
>TRBJ1-1|TRBV10-3
AISEGSWGQEGEAF
>TRBJ2-3|TRBV4-1
ASSQVEGSADTQY
>TRBJ2-2|TRBV25-1
ASSKGEAGELF
>TRBJ2-2|TRBV25-1
ASSVTGNTGELF